The 5 T cell receptor beta chains below were found in one sample sequenced in a study of beta chain features in type 1 diabetes (dated by TCRdb to 2016 to 2018). Overall study outcomes, separate from this receptor: A moderate but significant shortening of TCRB CDR3 length was observed in type 1 diabetes patients in all four CD4+ subsets.

Library preparation used the immunoSEQ multiplex PCR assay. The entire amount of isolated RNA was reverse transcribed using the High Capacity cDNA Reverse Transcription Kit, so the sequenced TCRB transcripts were expressed ones. The clones in this table, taken by TCRdb from immuneACCESS, are in-frame only. Not every clone is retained; where verified, under half of the shortfall comes from an unresolved V gene, and the cause of the rest is unknown. The sample data list 95,000 to 150,000 clones, and approximately 16% of these were observed just once. About 2.1% of the sample comes from the top ten. Antigens for these TCRs are unknown. Sample: central memory CD4+ T cells from blood. The receptor set was obtained from a man between 25 and 39 years old with type 1 diabetes.

This clone was seen at least ten times. The chain employs TRBV11-2 and TRBJ2-3, with D perhaps matching TRBD2 (5 bases). The CDR3 spans 15 residues. V shed 4 bases and J shed 4 bases, with 15 bases lying between them. Germline V lookup: CDR1 SGHAT, CDR2 FQNNGV. The CDR3 reads CASSSVGGGADTQYF. Here the CDR3 DNA reads TGTGCCAGCAGCTCAGTCGGAGGTGGGGCAGATACGCAGTATTTT.

DNA for the CDR3: TGTGCCAGCAGCTTACGGAAGGGGGCTTTCACGGATACGCAGTATTTT. Protein: CASSLRKGAFTDTQYF. V usage is TRBV7-9 and J usage is TRBJ2-3; 7 bases line up with TRBD1. V lost 2 bases and J lost 6; bases outside the gene matches: 11. Germline V gives CDR1 SEHNR, CDR2 FQNEAQ (reference sequence). The CDR3 loop spans 16 amino acids.

The rearrangement uses TRBV6-1 and TRBJ2-1; D remains unclear. This CDR3 contains 12 residues. Germline V gene sequence: CDR1 MNHNS, CDR2 SASEGT. Deletions cut 5 bases from V and 7 bases from J, with 9 bases between. This CDR3 is CASSPARNEQFF. DNA of the CDR3: TGTGCCAGCAGTCCGGCAAGAAATGAGCAGTTCTTC.

The chain is built from TRBV4-1 and TRBJ2-5, with D maybe TRBD2 (6 bases). The CDR3 sequence is 15 residues long. Trimming pared 0 bases from V and 5 bases from J, leaving 13 bases between. From germline, CDR1 is MGHRA and CDR2 YSYEKL. DNA of the CDR3: TGCGCCAGCAGCCAAGATTGGAAGGGGAGGGAGACCCAGTACTTC. Amino acids: CASSQDWKGRETQYF.

A few counts support this clone. The CDR3 DNA follows: TGCAGCGTTATTTTTCAAGAGACCCAGTACTTC. It is translated as CSVIFQETQYF. The chain combines TRBV29-1 with TRBJ2-5; D is ambiguous. The V end was cut by 5 bases, the J end by 2 bases, with 6 bases between. Germline CDR1 and CDR2: SQVTM and ANQGSEA. The CDR3 spans 11 residues. Using reference TRBV29-1 and TRBJ2-5 for the parts outside the CDR3, the full variable domain is SAVISQKPSRDICQRGTSLTIQCQVDSQVTMMFWYRQQPGQSLTLIATANQGSEATYESGFVIDKFPISRPNLTFSTLTVSNMSPEDSSIYLCSVIFQETQYFGPGTRLLVL.